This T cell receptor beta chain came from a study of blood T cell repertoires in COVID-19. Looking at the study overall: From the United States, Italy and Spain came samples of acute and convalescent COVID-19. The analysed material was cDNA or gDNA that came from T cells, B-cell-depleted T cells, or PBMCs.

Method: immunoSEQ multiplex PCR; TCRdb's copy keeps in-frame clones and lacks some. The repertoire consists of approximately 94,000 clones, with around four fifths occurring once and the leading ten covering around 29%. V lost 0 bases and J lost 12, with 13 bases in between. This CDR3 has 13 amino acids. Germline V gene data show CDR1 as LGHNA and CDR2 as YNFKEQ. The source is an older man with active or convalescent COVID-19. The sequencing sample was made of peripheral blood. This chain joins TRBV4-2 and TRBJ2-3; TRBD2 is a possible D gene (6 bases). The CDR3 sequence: CASSQEGVDYQYF. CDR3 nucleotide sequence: TGTGCCAGCAGCCAAGAAGGGGTGGACTACCAGTATTTT.